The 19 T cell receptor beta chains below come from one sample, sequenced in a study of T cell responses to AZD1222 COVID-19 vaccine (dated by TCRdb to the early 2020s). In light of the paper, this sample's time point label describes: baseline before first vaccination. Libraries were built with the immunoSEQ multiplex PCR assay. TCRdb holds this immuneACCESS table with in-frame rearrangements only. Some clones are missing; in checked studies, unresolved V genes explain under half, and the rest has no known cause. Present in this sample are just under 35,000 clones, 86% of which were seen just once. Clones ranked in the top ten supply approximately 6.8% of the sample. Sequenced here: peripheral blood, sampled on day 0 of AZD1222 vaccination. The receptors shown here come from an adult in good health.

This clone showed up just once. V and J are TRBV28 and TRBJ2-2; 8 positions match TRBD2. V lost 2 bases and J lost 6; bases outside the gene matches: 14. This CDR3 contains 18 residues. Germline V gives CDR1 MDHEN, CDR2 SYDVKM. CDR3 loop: CASSLPTRGGPEAGELFF. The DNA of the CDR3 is TGTGCCAGCAGTTTACCGACTCGCGGGGGGCCGGAGGCCGGGGAGCTGTTTTTT. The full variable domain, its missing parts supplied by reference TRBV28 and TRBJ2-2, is DVKVTQSSRYLVKRTGEKVFLECVQDMDHENMFWYRQDPGLGLRLIYFSYDVKMKEKGDIPEGYSVSREKKERFSLILESASTNQTSMYLCASSLPTRGGPEAGELFFGEGSRLTVL.

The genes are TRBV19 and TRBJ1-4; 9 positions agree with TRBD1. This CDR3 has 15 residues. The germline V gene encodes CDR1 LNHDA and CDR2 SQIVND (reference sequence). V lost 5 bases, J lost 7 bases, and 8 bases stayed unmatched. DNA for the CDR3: TGTGCCAGTAGTCCTGCTCGACAGGGGGGTGAAAAACTGTTTTTT. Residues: CASSPARQGGEKLFF.

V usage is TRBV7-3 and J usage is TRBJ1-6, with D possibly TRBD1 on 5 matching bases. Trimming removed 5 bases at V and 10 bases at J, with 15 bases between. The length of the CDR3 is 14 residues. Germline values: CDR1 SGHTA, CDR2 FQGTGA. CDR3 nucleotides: TGTGCCAGCAGCCGCGGGACCGTACGATCACCCCTCCACTTT. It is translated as CASSRGTVRSPLHF.

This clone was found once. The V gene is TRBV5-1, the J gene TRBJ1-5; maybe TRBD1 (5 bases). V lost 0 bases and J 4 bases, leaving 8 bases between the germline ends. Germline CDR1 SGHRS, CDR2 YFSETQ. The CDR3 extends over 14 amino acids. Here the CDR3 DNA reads TGCGCCAGCAGCTTGGAGTCAGGGAATCAGCCCCAGCATTTT. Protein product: CASSLESGNQPQHF.

CDR3 bases: TGTGCCACCTCCGAGGGGTACTATAATTCACCCCTCCACTTT. Its translation: CATSEGYYNSPLHF. The chain uses TRBV27 and TRBJ1-6; D is perhaps TRBD1 (5 bases). The CDR3 consists of 14 residues. Trimming stripped 10 bases from V and 3 bases from J, with 13 bases between. CDR1 and CDR2 (germline): MNHEY, SMNVEV (reference sequence).

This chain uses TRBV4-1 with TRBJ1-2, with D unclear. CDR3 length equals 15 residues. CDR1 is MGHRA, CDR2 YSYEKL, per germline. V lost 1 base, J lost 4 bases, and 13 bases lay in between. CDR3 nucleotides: TGCGCCAGCAGCCAAGCGGGGATTGTAGGCTATGGCTACACCTTC. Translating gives CASSQAGIVGYGYTF.

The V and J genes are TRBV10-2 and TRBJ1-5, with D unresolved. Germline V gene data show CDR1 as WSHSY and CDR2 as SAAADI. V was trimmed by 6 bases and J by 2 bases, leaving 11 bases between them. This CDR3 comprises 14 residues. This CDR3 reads CASRENGRNQPQHF. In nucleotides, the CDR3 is TGCGCCAGCAGGGAGAACGGCCGCAATCAGCCCCAGCATTTT.

The chain's CDR3 is CASTKTANTEAFF. DNA for the CDR3: TGTGCCAGTACTAAGACAGCGAACACTGAAGCTTTCTTT. The V and J genes are TRBV2 and TRBJ1-1, with D possibly TRBD1 on 5 matching bases. The CDR3 runs to 13 residues. V gave up 9 bases and J gave up 1 base, with 12 bases separating them. Germline V gene sequence: CDR1 SNHLY, CDR2 FYNNEI.

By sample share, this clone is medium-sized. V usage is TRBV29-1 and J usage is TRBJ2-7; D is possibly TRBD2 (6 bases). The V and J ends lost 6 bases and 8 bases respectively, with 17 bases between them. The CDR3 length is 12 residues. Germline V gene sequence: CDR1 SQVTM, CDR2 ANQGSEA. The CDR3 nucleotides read TGCAGCGTGCCTGTTGATAGCGGCCAGCAGTACTTC. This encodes CSVPVDSGQQYF.

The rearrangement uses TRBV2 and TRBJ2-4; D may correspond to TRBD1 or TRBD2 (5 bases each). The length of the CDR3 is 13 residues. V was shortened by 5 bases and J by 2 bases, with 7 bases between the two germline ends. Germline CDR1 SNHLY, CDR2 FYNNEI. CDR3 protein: CASSRGPKNIQYF. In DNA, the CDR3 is TGTGCCAGCAGTCGGGGCCCCAAAAACATTCAGTACTTC.

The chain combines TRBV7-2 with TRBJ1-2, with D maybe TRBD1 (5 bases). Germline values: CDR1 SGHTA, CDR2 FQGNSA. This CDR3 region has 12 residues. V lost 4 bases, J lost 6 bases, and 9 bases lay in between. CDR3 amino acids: CASSWGLNGYTF. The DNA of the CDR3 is TGTGCCAGCAGCTGGGGCCTCAATGGCTACACCTTC.

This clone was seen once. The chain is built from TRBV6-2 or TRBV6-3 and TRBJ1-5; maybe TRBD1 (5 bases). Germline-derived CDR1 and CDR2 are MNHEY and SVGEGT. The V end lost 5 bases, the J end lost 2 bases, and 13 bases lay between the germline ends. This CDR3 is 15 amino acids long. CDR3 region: CASSGGGAGNQPQHF. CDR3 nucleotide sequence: TGTGCCAGCAGTGGAGGCGGGGCAGGCAATCAGCCCCAGCATTTT.

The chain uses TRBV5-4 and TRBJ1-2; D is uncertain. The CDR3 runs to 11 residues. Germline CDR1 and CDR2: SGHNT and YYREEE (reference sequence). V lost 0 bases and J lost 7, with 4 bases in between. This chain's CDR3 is CASSLGGGYTF. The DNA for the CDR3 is TGTGCCAGCAGCTTGGGTGGTGGCTACACCTTC.

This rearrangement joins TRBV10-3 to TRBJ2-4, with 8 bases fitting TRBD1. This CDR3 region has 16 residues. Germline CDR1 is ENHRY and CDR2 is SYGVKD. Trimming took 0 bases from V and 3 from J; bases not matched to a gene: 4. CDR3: CAISESWTGFKNIQYF. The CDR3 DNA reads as TGTGCCATCAGTGAGTCTTGGACAGGGTTCAAAAACATTCAGTACTTC.

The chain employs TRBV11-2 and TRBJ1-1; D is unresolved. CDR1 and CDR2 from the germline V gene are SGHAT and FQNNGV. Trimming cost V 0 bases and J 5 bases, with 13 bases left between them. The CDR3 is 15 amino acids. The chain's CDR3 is CASSLDRDWATEAFF. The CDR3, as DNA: TGTGCCAGCAGCTTAGATCGAGACTGGGCGACTGAAGCTTTCTTT.

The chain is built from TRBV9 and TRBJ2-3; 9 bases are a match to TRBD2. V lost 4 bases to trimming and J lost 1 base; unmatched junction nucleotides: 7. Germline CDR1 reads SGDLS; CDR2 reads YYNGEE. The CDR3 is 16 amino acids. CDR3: CASSTISGGGTDTQYF. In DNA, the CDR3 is TGTGCCAGCAGCACAATTAGCGGGGGAGGCACAGATACGCAGTATTTT.

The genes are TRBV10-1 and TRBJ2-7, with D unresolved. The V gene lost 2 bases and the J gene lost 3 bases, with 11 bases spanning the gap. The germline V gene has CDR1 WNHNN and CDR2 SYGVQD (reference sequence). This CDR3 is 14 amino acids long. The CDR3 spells CASSESSDGYEQYF. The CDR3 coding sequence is TGCGCCAGCAGTGAGAGTTCGGACGGCTACGAGCAGTACTTC.

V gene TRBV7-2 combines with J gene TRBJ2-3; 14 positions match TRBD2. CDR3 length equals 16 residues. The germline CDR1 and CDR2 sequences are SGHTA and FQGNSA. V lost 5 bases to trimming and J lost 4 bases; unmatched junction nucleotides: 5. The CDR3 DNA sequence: TGTGCCAGCAGCCGGACTAGCGGGGGGACGCCAGATACGCAGTATTTT. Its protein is CASSRTSGGTPDTQYF. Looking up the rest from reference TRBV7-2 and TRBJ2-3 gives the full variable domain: GAGVSQSPSNKVTEKGKDVELRCDPISGHTALYWYRQSLGQGLEFLIYFQGNSAPDKSGLPSDRFSAERTGGSVSTLTIQRTQQEDSAVYLCASSRTSGGTPDTQYFGPGTRLTVL.

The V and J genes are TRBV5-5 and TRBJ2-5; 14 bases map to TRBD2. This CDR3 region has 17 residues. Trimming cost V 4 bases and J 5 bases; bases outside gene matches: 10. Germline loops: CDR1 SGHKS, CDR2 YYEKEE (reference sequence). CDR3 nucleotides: TGTGCCAGCAGCGCGACTAGCGGGGGGGCCGGTGGGGAGACCCAGTACTTC. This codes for CASSATSGGAGGETQYF.